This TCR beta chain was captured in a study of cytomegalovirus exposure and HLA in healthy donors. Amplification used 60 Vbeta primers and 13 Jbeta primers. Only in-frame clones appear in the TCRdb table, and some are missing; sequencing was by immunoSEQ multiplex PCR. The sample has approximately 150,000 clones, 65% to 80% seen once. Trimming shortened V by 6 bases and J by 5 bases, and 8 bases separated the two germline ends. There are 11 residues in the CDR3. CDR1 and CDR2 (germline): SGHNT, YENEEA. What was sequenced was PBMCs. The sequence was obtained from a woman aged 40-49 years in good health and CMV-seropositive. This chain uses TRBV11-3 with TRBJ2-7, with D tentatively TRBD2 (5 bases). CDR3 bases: TGTGCCAGCAGTCACGGGGACGAGCAGTACTTC. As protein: CASSHGDEQYF.